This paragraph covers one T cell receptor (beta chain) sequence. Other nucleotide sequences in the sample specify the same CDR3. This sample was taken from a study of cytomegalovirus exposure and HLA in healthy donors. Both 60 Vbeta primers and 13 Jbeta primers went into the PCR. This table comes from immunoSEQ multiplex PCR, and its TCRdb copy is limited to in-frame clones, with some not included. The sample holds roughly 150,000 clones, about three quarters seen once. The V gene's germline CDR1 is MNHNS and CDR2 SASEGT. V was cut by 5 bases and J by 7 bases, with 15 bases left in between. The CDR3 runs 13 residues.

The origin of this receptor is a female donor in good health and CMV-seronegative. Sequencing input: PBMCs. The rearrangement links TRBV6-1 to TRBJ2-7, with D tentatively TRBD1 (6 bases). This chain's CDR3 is CASSLQGLGEQYF. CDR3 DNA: TGTGCCAGCAGTTTACAGGGCTTAGGGGAGCAGTACTTC.